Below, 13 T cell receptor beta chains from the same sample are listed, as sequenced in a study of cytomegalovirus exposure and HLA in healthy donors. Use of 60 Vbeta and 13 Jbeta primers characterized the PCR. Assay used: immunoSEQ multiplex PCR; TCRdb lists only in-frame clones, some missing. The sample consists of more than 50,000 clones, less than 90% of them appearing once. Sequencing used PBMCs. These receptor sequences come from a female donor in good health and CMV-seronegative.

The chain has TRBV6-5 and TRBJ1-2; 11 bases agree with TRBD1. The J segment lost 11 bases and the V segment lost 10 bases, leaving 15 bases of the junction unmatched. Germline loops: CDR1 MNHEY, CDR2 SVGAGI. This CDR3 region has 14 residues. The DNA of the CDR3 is TGTGCCACCACGCTTGACGGGACAGGGGGAGGTTACACCTTC. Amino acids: CATTLDGTGGGYTF.

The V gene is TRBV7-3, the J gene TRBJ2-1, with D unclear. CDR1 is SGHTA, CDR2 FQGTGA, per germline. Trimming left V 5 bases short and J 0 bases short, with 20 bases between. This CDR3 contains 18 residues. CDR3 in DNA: TGTGCCAGCAGCCCCCGGGTAGTTGCATCGAGCTCCTACAATGAGCAGTTCTTC. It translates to CASSPRVVASSSYNEQFF.

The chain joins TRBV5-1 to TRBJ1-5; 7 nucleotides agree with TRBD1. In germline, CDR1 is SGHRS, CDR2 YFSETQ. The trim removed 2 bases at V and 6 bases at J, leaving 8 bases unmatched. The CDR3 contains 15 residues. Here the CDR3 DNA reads TGCGCCAGCAGCTTAGACGGACAGGCTGGTCAGCCCCAGCATTTT. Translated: CASSLDGQAGQPQHF.

The CDR3 DNA is TGTGCCAGCAGCACAGGGTCGAACCAGCCCCAGCATTTT. It is translated as CASSTGSNQPQHF. This chain uses TRBV27 with TRBJ1-5, with D perhaps matching TRBD1 (6 bases). The germline CDR1 and CDR2 sequences are MNHEY and SMNVEV (reference sequence). V was pared by 6 bases and J by 7 bases, with 13 bases between. This CDR3 region has 13 residues.

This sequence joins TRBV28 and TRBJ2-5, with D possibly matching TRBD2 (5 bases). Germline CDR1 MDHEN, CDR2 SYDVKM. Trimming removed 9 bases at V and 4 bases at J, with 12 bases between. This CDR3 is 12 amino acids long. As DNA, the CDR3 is TGTGCCAGTACAGACTATCGAGAGACCCAGTACTTC. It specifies CASTDYRETQYF.

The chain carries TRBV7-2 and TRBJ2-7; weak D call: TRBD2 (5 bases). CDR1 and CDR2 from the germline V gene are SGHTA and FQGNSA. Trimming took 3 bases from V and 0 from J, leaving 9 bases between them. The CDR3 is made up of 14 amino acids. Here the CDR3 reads CASSLDWSSYEQYF. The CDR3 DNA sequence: TGTGCCAGCAGCTTGGACTGGAGCTCCTACGAGCAGTACTTC.

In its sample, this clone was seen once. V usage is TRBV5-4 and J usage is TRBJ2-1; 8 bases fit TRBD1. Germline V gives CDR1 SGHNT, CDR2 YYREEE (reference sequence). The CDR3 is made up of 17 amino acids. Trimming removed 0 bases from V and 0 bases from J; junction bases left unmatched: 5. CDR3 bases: TGTGCCAGCAGCTTGGTAACAGGGGGTGGCTCCTACAATGAGCAGTTCTTC. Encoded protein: CASSLVTGGGSYNEQFF.

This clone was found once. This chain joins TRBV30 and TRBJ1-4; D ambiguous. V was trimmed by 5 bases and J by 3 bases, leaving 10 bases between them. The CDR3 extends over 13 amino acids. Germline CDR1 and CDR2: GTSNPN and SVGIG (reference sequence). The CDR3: CAWREVANEKLFF. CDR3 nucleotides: TGTGCCTGGCGGGAGGTTGCTAATGAAAAACTGTTTTTT.

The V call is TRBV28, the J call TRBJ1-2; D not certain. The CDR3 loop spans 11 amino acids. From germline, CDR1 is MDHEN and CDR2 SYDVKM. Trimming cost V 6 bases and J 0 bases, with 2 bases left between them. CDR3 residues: CASSTNYGYTF. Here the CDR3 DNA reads TGTGCCAGCAGCACTAACTATGGCTACACCTTC.

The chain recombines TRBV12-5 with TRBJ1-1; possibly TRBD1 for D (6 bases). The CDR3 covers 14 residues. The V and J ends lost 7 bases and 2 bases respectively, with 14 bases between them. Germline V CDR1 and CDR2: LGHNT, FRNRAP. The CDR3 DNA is TGTGCTAGTGCGGGGGGCCCAGCAAACACTGAAGCTTTCTTT. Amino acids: CASAGGPANTEAFF.

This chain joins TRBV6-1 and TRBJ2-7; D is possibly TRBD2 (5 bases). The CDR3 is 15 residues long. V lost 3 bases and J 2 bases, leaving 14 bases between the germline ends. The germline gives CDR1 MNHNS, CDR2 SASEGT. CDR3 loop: CASSEGGLAPYEQYF. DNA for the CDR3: TGTGCCAGCAGTGAGGGTGGGCTAGCCCCCTACGAGCAGTACTTC.

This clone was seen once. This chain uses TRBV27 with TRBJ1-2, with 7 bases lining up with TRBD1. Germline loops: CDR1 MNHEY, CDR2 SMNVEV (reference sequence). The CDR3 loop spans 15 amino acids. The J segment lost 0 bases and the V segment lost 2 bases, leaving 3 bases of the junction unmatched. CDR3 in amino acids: CASSLTRGANYGYTF. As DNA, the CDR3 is TGTGCCAGCAGTTTAACCAGGGGGGCTAACTATGGCTACACCTTC.

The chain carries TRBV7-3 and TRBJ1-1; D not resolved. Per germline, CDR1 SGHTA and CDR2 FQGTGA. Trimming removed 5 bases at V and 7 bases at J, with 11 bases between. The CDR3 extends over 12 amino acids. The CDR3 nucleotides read TGTGCCAGCAGCCACCCGGGGAGTGAAGCTTTCTTT. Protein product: CASSHPGSEAFF. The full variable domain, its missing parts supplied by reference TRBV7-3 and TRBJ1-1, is GAGVSQTPSNKVTEKGKYVELRCDPISGHTALYWYRQSLGQGPEFLIYFQGTGAADDSGLPNDRFFAVRPEGSVSTLKIQRTERGDSAVYLCASSHPGSEAFFGQGTRLTVV.